This TCR beta chain was profiled in a study of spatial heterogeneity in lung cancer (dated by TCRdb to the late 2010s). For the study in its entirety: Beta-chain transcripts were consistently detected in greater numbers than alpha-chain transcripts, which likely reflected higher beta-chain transcript abundance. In tumor regions, TCR transcript counts showed a strong correlation with a T cell transcriptional module score derived from matched bulk RNA-seq. In the raw uncorrected reads, each unique combination of TCR and UMI appeared more than ten times on average. TCR alpha and beta repertoires were quantitatively compared across multiple tumor regions, matched nontumor lung and blood in non-small cell lung cancer. Nonsynonymous mutation counts, determined by whole-exome sequencing of tumor tissue, were related to features of the TCR repertoire. Both alpha and beta chains were TCR-sequenced in 200 to 250 tumor regions, 64 matched nontumor lung samples and 55 to 60 PBMC samples obtained at surgery.

The paper as a whole reports these results and caveats: Confirming at a functional level the hypothesis that regional TCRs recognize regional mutations was considered to require additional single-cell paired TCR alpha and beta sequencing. The tumor nonsynonymous mutation count correlated with the number of expanded intratumoral alpha and beta TCRs. Counts of ubiquitous and regional expanded TCRs correlated with counts of ubiquitous and regional nonsynonymous mutations, respectively. TCR-seq was estimated to cover only approximately 6.6% of tumor T cells for alpha chains and around 13% for beta chains.

According to the study, the label for this sample's time point signals: sample taken at primary tumor resection. The donors were more than 65 patients from the lung TRACERx cohort who had early-stage, untreated non-small cell lung cancer. Without any cell sorting, TCR sequencing was performed on whole RNA extracted either from tumor and nontumor lung tissue or from cryopreserved PBMC samples. Only patients for whom sufficient RNA was available from at least two tumor regions were selected for TCR sequencing. Before selection, tumor and adjacent nontumor lung specimens were reviewed by a lung pathologist. V is trimmed back by 6 bases and J by 3 bases, and the junction contains 7 bases that no gene match accounts for. Including the terminal cysteine and phenylalanine, the CDR3 comprises 14 residues. Left in the record is the CDR3 DNA by itself, 42 bases read in frame from the first base. Via the germline V gene, CDR1 is MNHEY and CDR2 SVGAGI.

The library was produced with 5' RACE. These reads were obtained on a NextSeq 500. The TCR library protocol attached a unique molecular identifier to each TCR cDNA molecule to allow correction of PCR and sequencing errors. The published analysis was carried out like this. Decombinator tools were used for TCR identification, UMI-based error correction and CDR3 extraction. Expanded TCRs were defined as those above a frequency of 2 per 1,000, corresponding to the top 1% of the tumor frequency distribution. Expanded tumor TCRs were classed as regional if statistically deemed absent (corrected P<0.05) from at least one tumor region, otherwise ubiquitous. Renyi diversity was computed with the R vegan package after each repertoire had been subsampled 100 times to 5,000 TCRs. To build CDR3 similarity networks, amino acid triplet string-kernel similarity was used, and CDR3s were connected when their pairwise similarity was above 0.82. Starting from the raw public reads, TCRdb applied fastp trimming at Q25, assembled clones with MiXCR and retained in-frame beta chains. When rows share a CDR3 protein, they turn into one entry using the most common DNA and genes. TCRdb's processing, not the study's, gives the V and J calls here. A total of about 14,000 distinct CDR3 sequences appear in this sample, approximately 4.5% of them only once. The ten largest make up approximately 20% of the sample.

This clonotype was seen ten or more times. It has no known antigen specificity. Base qualities are not recorded, but no much larger clone differs from it by a single base. This beta chain is an unintended read in a library built for alpha chains; its size means little. This sequence originates from a female donor with early-stage non-small cell lung cancer. The sequences come from lung tumor tissue, collected at surgery. The rearranged chain carries TRBV6-5 and TRBJ2-7, with 8 central nucleotides matching TRBD2. The sequenced DNA: TGTGCCAGCAGGCGGGGGGATGGGGGCTACGAGCAGTACTTC. It encodes CASRRGDGGYEQYF.